This TCR beta chain was recovered during a study of cytomegalovirus exposure and HLA in healthy donors. Points from the study as a whole: TCR beta chains numbering some 160 were designated cytomegalovirus-associated. Most sequenced TCRs were rare (though some public TCRs occurred in many donors). CMV antigen specificity was confirmed in vitro for a few CMV-associated chains.

A note on this clone: Its specificity is not known.

Assay used: immunoSEQ multiplex PCR; TCRdb lists only in-frame clones, some missing. The table records about 130,000 clones, around 86% of them present only once. The TCR sequence derives from a woman aged 18-35 years in good health and CMV-seronegative. The sample comprised PBMCs.

Here the CDR3 DNA reads TGTGCCAGCAGCCCCGTACTAGCGGGAGGTGCAGATACGCAGTATTTT. Protein product: CASSPVLAGGADTQYF. V is TRBV5-4 and J is TRBJ2-3; 12 bases fit TRBD2. The CDR3 loop spans 16 amino acids. Unmatched junction bases numbered 7, after V lost 4 bases and J lost 4 bases. Germline lookup yields CDR1 SGHNT and CDR2 YYREEE (reference sequence).